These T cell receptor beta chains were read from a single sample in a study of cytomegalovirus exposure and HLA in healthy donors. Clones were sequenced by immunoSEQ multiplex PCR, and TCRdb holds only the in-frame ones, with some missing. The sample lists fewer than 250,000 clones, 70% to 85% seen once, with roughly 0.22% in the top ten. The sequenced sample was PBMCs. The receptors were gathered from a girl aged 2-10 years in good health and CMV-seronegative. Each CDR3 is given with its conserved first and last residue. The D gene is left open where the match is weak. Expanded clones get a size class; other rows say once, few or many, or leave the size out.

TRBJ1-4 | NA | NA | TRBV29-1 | TGCAGCGTTAGCGCAGGGACTAATGAAAAACTGTTTTTT | CSVSAGTNEKLFF
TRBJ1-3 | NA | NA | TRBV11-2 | TGTGCCAGCAGCCCGGGGATACCTAAGTCTGGAAACACCATATATTTT | CASSPGIPKSGNTIYF
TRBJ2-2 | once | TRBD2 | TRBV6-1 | TGTGCCATCACGCCCACGGGACTAGCGACCGGGGAGCTGTTTTTT | CAITPTGLATGELFF
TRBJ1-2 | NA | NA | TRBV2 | TGTGCCAGCAGGCGGGGCGGCTATGGCTACACCTTC | CASRRGGYGYTF
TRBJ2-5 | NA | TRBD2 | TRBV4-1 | TGCGCCAGCAGCCAAGATCCGGGACTAGTGGAGACCCAGTACTTC | CASSQDPGLVETQYF
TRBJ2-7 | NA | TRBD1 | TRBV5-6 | TGTGCCAGCAGCTGGGGGACAGGGCTGGTGATTGACGAGCAGTACTTC | CASSWGTGLVIDEQYF
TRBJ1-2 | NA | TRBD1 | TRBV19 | TGTGCCAGTAGAAACAGGGGAAGTCCTGGACCGAACTATGGCTACACCTTC | CASRNRGSPGPNYGYTF
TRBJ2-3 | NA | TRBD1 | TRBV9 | TGTGCCAGCAGCGTAGGGGGGGGACAGGGGGCAGATACGCAGTATTTT | CASSVGGGQGADTQYF
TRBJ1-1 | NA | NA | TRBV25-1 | TGTGCCAGCAAGAGCGACAGCGAAGCTTTCTTT | CASKSDSEAFF
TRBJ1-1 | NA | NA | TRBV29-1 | TGCAGCGCTAAGTCCCCGGGGGCTGAAGCTTTCTTT | CSAKSPGAEAFF
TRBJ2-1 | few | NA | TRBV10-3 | TGTGCCATCAGTGCTACCTCCGGGGGTGAGCAGTTCTTC | CAISATSGGEQFF
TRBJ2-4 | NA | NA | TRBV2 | TGTGCCAGCACCGGCAAAAACATTCAGTACTTC | CASTGKNIQYF
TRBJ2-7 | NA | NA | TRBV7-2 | TGTGCCAGCAGCTCGTTTTACGAGCAGTACTTC | CASSSFYEQYF
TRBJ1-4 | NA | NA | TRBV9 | TGTGCCAGCAGCGTAGCGCTGGGCGGGGAACTGTTTTTT | CASSVALGGELFF
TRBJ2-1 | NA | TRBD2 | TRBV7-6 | TGTGCCAGCAGCTTACTTCCTTTAGCGGGGATCAATGAGCAGTTCTTC | CASSLLPLAGINEQFF
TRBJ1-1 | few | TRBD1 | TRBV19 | TGTGCCAGTAGTCCGGGACAGGTGATGAACACTGAAGCTTTCTTT | CASSPGQVMNTEAFF
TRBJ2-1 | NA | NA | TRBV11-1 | TGTGCCAGCAGCCAGAGCACAGGGATCTTGAATGAGCAGTTCTTC | CASSQSTGILNEQFF
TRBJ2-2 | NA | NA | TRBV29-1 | TGCGGAGGCTCGATGGGCACCGGGGAGCTGTTTTTT | CGGSMGTGELFF
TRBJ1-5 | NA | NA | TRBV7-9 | TGTGCCAGCAGCTTAACTACCGGGGGGAGCAATCAGCCCCAGCATTTT | CASSLTTGGSNQPQHF
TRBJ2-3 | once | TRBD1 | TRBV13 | TGTGCCAGCAGCTTAGGCCAACACCTCCTAAAGACAGGGGAGAGGGCAGATACGCAGTATTTT | CASSLGQHLLKTGERADTQYF
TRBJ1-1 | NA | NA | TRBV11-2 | TGTGCCAGCAGCTTAGGAGGGAAAACTGAAGCTTTCTTT | CASSLGGKTEAFF
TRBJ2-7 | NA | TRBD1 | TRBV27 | TGTGCCAGCAGTCAAAACCCGGGACAGGGGTCCTACGAGCAGTACTTC | CASSQNPGQGSYEQYF
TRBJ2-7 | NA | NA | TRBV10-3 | TGTGCCATCAGTGATTCCCCGACGGCTAGTAGGGAGCAGTACTTC | CAISDSPTASREQYF
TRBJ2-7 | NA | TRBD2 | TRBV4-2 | TGTGCCAGCAGCGAACTAGCGACCGAACCCGACGAGCAGTACTTC | CASSELATEPDEQYF
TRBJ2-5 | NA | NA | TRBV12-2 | TGTGCAAGTCGCTTAGGGGACAGGGGGCAAAAGCAGTACTTC | CASRLGDRGQKQYF
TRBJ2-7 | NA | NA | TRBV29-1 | TGCAGCGTTGGGGGGGCAGGGGGGATCTACGAGCAGTACTTC | CSVGGAGGIYEQYF
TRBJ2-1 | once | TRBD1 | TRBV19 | TGTGCCAGTATGGAACAGGGGAAAGATTATGAGCAGTTCTTC | CASMEQGKDYEQFF
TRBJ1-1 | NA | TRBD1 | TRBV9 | TGTGCCAGCAGCAGACCACCCGGGACAGGGACTGAAGCTTTCTTT | CASSRPPGTGTEAFF
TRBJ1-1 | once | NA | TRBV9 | TGTGCCAGCGGCGCCAGCACTGAAGCTTTCTTT | CASGASTEAFF
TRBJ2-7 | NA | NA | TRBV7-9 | TGTGCCAGCAGCGAAACTGGAGGGGGGGTGGGGGACGAGCAGTACTTC | CASSETGGGVGDEQYF
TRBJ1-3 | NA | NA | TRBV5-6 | TGTGCCAGCAGCTTGTCGGGGTTTGGAATGGACACCATATATTTT | CASSLSGFGMDTIYF
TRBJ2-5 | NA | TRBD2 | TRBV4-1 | TGCGCCAGCAGCCCGGGCGCGGGAGTAGAGACCCAGTACTTC | CASSPGAGVETQYF
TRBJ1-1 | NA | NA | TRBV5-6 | TGTGCCAGCAGCTACCCACATGCGAACACTGAAGCTTTCTTT | CASSYPHANTEAFF
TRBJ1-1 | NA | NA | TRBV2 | TGTGCCAGCATCATGGACAGGAACACTGAAGCTTTCTTT | CASIMDRNTEAFF
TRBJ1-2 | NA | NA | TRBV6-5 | TGTGCCAGCAGTCGCTCGAGGATAGTCTATGGCTACACCTTC | CASSRSRIVYGYTF
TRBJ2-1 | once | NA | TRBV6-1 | TGTGCCAGCAGTGAAGTCGCCCAGTGGCAAACCTCCTACAATGAGCAGTTCTTC | CASSEVAQWQTSYNEQFF
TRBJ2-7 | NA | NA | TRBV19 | TGTGCCAGTAGTGCTGTAAGGGGGTACGAGCAGTACTTC | CASSAVRGYEQYF
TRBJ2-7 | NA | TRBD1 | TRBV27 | TGTGCCAGCAGTTCCGGACAGGGTCTCGAGCAGTACTTC | CASSSGQGLEQYF
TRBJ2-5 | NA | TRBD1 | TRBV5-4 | TGTGCCAGCAGCTACACCCACGGACAGGGAGAGACCCAGTACTTC | CASSYTHGQGETQYF
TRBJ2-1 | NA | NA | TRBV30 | TGTGCCTGGACAGAAACATACAATGAGCAGTTCTTC | CAWTETYNEQFF
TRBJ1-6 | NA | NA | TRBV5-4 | TGTGCCAGCAGCTTGCCGTCAGATAATTCACCCCTCCACTTT | CASSLPSDNSPLHF
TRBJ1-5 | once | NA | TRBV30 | TGTGCCTGGAGTGAATCCTTTCAGCCCCAGCATTTT | CAWSESFQPQHF